Listed here are 3 T cell receptor beta chains from one sample, sequenced in a study of response to subunit inactivated influenza vaccine. TCRdb ran MiXCR on the RT-PCR reads and lists one entry per CDR3 protein. The data hold about 520,000 distinct CDR3 sequences, with approximately 24% observed a single time. The sample was CD4+ T cells sorted from PBMCs, taken around 5 days after vaccination. Receptor source: a man in his fifties or sixties who received an inactivated influenza vaccine.

Of note for this clonotype: This may stem from a read error, because a much larger clone lies one nucleotide away. The chain is built from TRBV25-1 and TRBJ1-5; D unresolved. The CDR3 has 13 residues. V lost 3 bases to trimming and J lost 2 bases, with 5 bases between them. Germline-derived CDR1 and CDR2 are MGHDK and SYGVNS. CDR3 protein: CASSDGGNQPQHF. The CDR3 DNA reads as TGTGCCAGCAGTGACGGTGGCAATCAGCCCCAGCATTTT. Using reference TRBV25-1 and TRBJ1-5 for the parts outside the CDR3, the full variable domain is EADIYQTPRYLVIGTGKKITLECSQTMGHDKMYWYQQDPGMELHLIHYSYGVNSTEKGDLSSESTVSRIRTEHFPLTLESARPSHTSQYLCASSDGGNQPQHFGDGTRLSIL.

The chain links TRBV11-2 to TRBJ2-5; TRBD2 matches 14 bases. After removal of 4 bases from V and 4 bases from J, the junction contained 2 bases not matched to a gene. The germline CDR1 and CDR2 sequences are SGHAT and FQNNGV. CDR3 length: 15 amino acids. The CDR3 DNA reads TGTGCCAGCAGCTCGGGGACTAGCGGGAGAGAGACCCAGTACTTC. It yields the protein CASSSGTSGRETQYF.

This sequence joins TRBV29-1 and TRBJ2-1; a possible D gene is TRBD1 (5 bases). There are 10 residues in the CDR3. V lost 8 bases and J 3 bases, leaving 5 bases between the germline ends. Looked up from germline, CDR1 is SQVTM and CDR2 is ANQGSEA. As DNA, the CDR3 is TGCAGCAGGGGCTACAATGAGCAGTTCTTC. Residues: CSRGYNEQFF.